This T cell receptor (beta chain) was recovered during a study of blood T cell repertoires in COVID-19. Overall study context: There were acute and convalescent COVID-19 samples, and they came from the United States, Italy and Spain. T cells, B-cell-depleted T cells, or PBMCs provided the cDNA or gDNA that served as material.

The CDR3 spans 14 residues. Per the germline V gene, CDR1 is SGDLS and CDR2 is YYNGEE. V lost 0 bases to trimming and J lost 4 bases, with 5 bases between them. Per the study methods: Cell counts per sample came from amplifying reference gene primers. TCRdb's table, derived via immunoSEQ multiplex PCR, lists solely in-frame clones and lacks some. The V and J calls and clone size were taken over from that table, and D and trimming were inferred from the DNA. The profile covers about 120,000 clones, with 90% appearing a single time and 1.5% to 2% taken by the ten largest. V is TRBV9 and J is TRBJ1-6; D gene ambiguous. The sequence derives from a human donor with active COVID-19. The donor label of this sample is uncertain. The sample was peripheral blood. CDR3 bases: TGTGCCAGCAGCGTAGACCGGTATAATTCACCCCTCCACTTT. Translation gives CASSVDRYNSPLHF.